The rows below give T cell receptor beta chains drawn from one sample of a study of CD8+CD57+ T cells in acquired aplastic anemia. TCRdb reanalysed the reads using MiXCR and keeps one entry per CDR3 protein. The table records nearly 60,000 distinct CDR3 sequences, 57% of them present only once. Material: sorted CD4+, CD8+, or CD8+CD57+ T cells (not recorded which) from PBMCs. Source of these receptors: a human donor with aplastic anemia. Both conserved end residues are part of each CDR3. A D gene is named only where the DNA matches it firmly. Clone size is shown for a subset of rows, as once, few, many or a class of expanded clone.

TRBJ2-3 | TRBV30 | TRBD2 | few | TGTGCCTGGAGCCCGGGGGGTGGGGATACGCAGTATTTT | CAWSPGGGDTQYF
TRBJ1-2 | TRBV4-3 | NA | many | TGCGCCAGCAGCCAAGATAGGGCGGGTGGGGGCTACACCTTC | CASSQDRAGGGYTF
TRBJ1-6 | TRBV10-3 | TRBD1 | NA | TGTGCCATCAGGACCTCGGGACAGGATAATTCACCCCTCCACTTT | CAIRTSGQDNSPLHF
TRBJ1-3 | TRBV12-3/TRBV12-4 | NA | NA | TGTGCCAGCAGACCTCAGGGAGGTGGTGGAAACACCATATATTTT | CASRPQGGGGNTIYF
TRBJ2-5 | TRBV4-1 | NA | many | TGCGCCAGCGGAGAGAATTGGGAGACCCAGTACTTC | CASGENWETQYF
TRBJ1-4 | TRBV4-2 | NA | many | TGTGCCAGCAGCCCTATGTTTGCGGGGGGGGGGAACCAAAAACTGTTTTTT | CASSPMFAGGGNQKLFF
TRBJ1-2 | TRBV29-1 | NA | once | TGCAGCGTTGAGCGGGGAAGCTATGGCTACACCTTC | CSVERGSYGYTF
TRBJ1-1 | TRBV6-4 | NA | many | TGTGCCAGCAGTAGGACGGTGGGGACTGAAGCTTTCTTT | CASSRTVGTEAFF
TRBJ2-7 | TRBV15 | TRBD2 | NA | TGTGCCACCAGCGGACCTCTAGCGGGCCTCCCCTACGAGCAGTACTTC | CATSGPLAGLPYEQYF
TRBJ1-2 | TRBV11-3 | NA | NA | TGTGCCAGCGGATCCTCGGGGATTGCTAACTATGGCTACACCTTC | CASGSSGIANYGYTF
TRBJ2-3 | TRBV11-2 | TRBD2 | few | TGTGCCAGCAGCCCCCATCGGGGGGAGATCACAGATACGCAGTATTTT | CASSPHRGEITDTQYF
TRBJ2-1 | TRBV5-6 | TRBD2 | NA | TGTGCCAGCAGCCTGGGACTAGCGGGAGGTAGTGAGCAGTTCTTC | CASSLGLAGGSEQFF
TRBJ1-2 | TRBV27 | NA | many | TGTGCCAGCAGTTTATCGATAAGGGATGGCTACACCTTC | CASSLSIRDGYTF
TRBJ1-1 | TRBV6-1 | NA | NA | TGTGCCAGCAGTGCCGGGGGAACAGGGTTTTGGACTGAAGCTTTCTTT | CASSAGGTGFWTEAFF
TRBJ2-1 | TRBV12-3/TRBV12-4 | NA | many | TGTGCCCTCAGACCTCCGGGGGCGTCCTACAATGAGCAGTTCTTC | CALRPPGASYNEQFF
TRBJ2-2 | TRBV24-1 | NA | once | TGTGCCACCAGTGCTCGACAGACGGAGCTGTTTTTT | CATSARQTELFF
TRBJ2-3 | TRBV10-3 | NA | NA | TGTGCCATCAGTCGTGAGTCGAGGGATACGCAGTATTTT | CAISRESRDTQYF
TRBJ1-2 | TRBV13 | NA | NA | TGTGCCAGCAGCCCCCAACAGGGTCCATCGGCGGGCTACACCTTC | CASSPQQGPSAGYTF
TRBJ1-5 | TRBV7-9 | NA | NA | TGTGCCAGCAGCTCCACAGGGTTGAGGAATCAGCCCCAGCATTTT | CASSSTGLRNQPQHF
TRBJ1-1 | TRBV6-2/TRBV6-3 | NA | many | TGTGCCAGCAGTTACTTCGCCGGGGCCTCTGAAGCTTTCTTT | CASSYFAGASEAFF
TRBJ2-7 | TRBV25-1 | NA | NA | TGTGCCAGCAGTACGATGGCCGTGGTGCGTGAGCAGTACTTC | CASSTMAVVREQYF
TRBJ1-3 | TRBV3-1 | NA | many | TGTGCCAGCAGCGGGGGGGAAGAAGGAAACACCATATATTTT | CASSGGEEGNTIYF
TRBJ2-1 | TRBV29-1 | NA | once | TGCAGCGTGGGGACACCCGGCTCCTACAATGAGCAGTTCTTC | CSVGTPGSYNEQFF
TRBJ1-6 | TRBV24-1 | NA | NA | TGTGCCACCAGTGATTCGAGGCGGAATTCACCCCTCCACTTT | CATSDSRRNSPLHF
TRBJ2-5 | TRBV10-1 | NA | many | TGCGCCAGCAGTGAGTTTACTACCCAAGAGACCCAGTACTTC | CASSEFTTQETQYF
TRBJ1-2 | TRBV24-1 | NA | NA | TGTGCCACCAGTGATGGGGTCCGCGGCTACACCTTC | CATSDGVRGYTF
TRBJ1-2 | TRBV2 | NA | NA | TGTGCCAGCAGTGAAGACGGCTATGGCTACACCTTC | CASSEDGYGYTF
TRBJ2-7 | TRBV10-2 | NA | NA | TGCGCCAGCAAAACGGGGGACCCGGGGGAGCAGTACTTC | CASKTGDPGEQYF
TRBJ1-4 | TRBV19 | NA | many | TGTGCCAGTAGTATAGGTGCGGGGGGCGTGGAGGAAAAACTGTTTTTT | CASSIGAGGVEEKLFF
TRBJ2-1 | TRBV2 | TRBD2 | NA | TGTGCCAGCCTCGGACTAGCGGGTTACAATGAGCAGTTCTTC | CASLGLAGYNEQFF
TRBJ2-7 | TRBV4-3 | NA | NA | TGCGCCAGCAGCCAGGGGATGGGGGATAGGAGCTCCTACGGGCAGTACTTC | CASSQGMGDRSSYGQYF
TRBJ2-1 | TRBV25-1 | NA | NA | TGTGCCAGCAGCTTGAACGCGATCGCCTCCTACAATGAGCAGTTCTTC | CASSLNAIASYNEQFF
TRBJ1-2 | TRBV29-1 | NA | medium-sized | TGCAGCGTTGAACGGCAGGGACGGATCTATGGCTACACCTTC | CSVERQGRIYGYTF
TRBJ2-3 | TRBV2 | TRBD2 | NA | TGTGCCAGCAGTGTACGACTAGCGGGGGGGTACACAGATACGCAGTATTTT | CASSVRLAGGYTDTQYF
TRBJ1-1 | TRBV27 | TRBD1 | NA | TGTGCCAGCAGTTTATCGGACAGGGTCCCTGAAGCTTTCTTT | CASSLSDRVPEAFF
TRBJ1-1 | TRBV25-1 | NA | NA | TGTGCCAGCAGTAGATCGGGACTTCTGAACACTGAAGCTTTCTTT | CASSRSGLLNTEAFF
TRBJ2-7 | TRBV19 | NA | NA | TGTGCCAGTAGGAACCGGGACCTCTCCTACGAGCAGTACTTC | CASRNRDLSYEQYF
TRBJ2-1 | TRBV28 | NA | many | TGTGCCAGCAGTCCCCCCCGGGACGATGAGTACAATGAGCAGTTCTTC | CASSPPRDDEYNEQFF
TRBJ1-2 | TRBV6-1 | NA | NA | TGTGCCAGCAGGGAATGGGGGGCGCCTAGAGGCTACACCTTC | CASREWGAPRGYTF
TRBJ2-3 | TRBV11-1 | TRBD2 | NA | TGTGCCAGCAGCCGGACTAGCGGGGAAACAGATACGCAGTATTTT | CASSRTSGETDTQYF
TRBJ2-2 | TRBV25-1 | NA | NA | TGTGCCAGCAGTGGGGCCCTAAGAGGGGAGCTGTTTTTT | CASSGALRGELFF
TRBJ2-7 | TRBV29-1 | NA | NA | TGCAGCGTTGGATCCCACCCGGGCGAGCAGTACTTC | CSVGSHPGEQYF
TRBJ2-2 | TRBV11-2 | TRBD1 | few | TGTGCCAGCAGCTTGGACAGGGCCCTCGGGACCGGGGAGCTGTTTTTT | CASSLDRALGTGELFF
TRBJ2-5 | TRBV20-1 | NA | NA | TGCAGTGCTAGATCTCCCGGAGAGACCCAGTACTTC | CSARSPGETQYF
TRBJ1-2 | TRBV10-3 | NA | NA | TGTGCCATCAGTGGAGAGGGGAACTATGGCTACACCTTC | CAISGEGNYGYTF
TRBJ1-3 | TRBV29-1 | NA | NA | TGCAGCGTTGAGGCCAGCGGTGGAAACACCATATATTTT | CSVEASGGNTIYF
TRBJ2-3 | TRBV12-3/TRBV12-4 | NA | NA | TGTGCCAGCAGTTTATTCGGCGGCACAGATACGCAGTATTTT | CASSLFGGTDTQYF
TRBJ1-1 | TRBV10-3 | NA | NA | TGTGCCATCGCAGACTTGAACACTGAAGCTTTCTTT | CAIADLNTEAFF
TRBJ1-2 | TRBV4-3 | NA | NA | TGCGCCAGCAGCCAAGTTCTAGGAGGTCGGGGCTACACCTTC | CASSQVLGGRGYTF
TRBJ2-1 | TRBV4-2 | TRBD2 | many | TGTGCCAGCAGCCAAGATTTCCTAGCGGGGAGGAATGAGCAGTTCTTC | CASSQDFLAGRNEQFF
TRBJ2-3 | TRBV2 | NA | once | TGTGCCAGCATGGGGGTAGAGGGAGATACGCAGTATTTT | CASMGVEGDTQYF
TRBJ1-1 | TRBV2 | NA | once | TGTGCAGTAAGAGGTGGACTACAAGACACTGAAGCTTTCTTT | CAVRGGLQDTEAFF
TRBJ2-1 | TRBV7-9 | NA | NA | TGTGCCAGCAGCTTAGGGACGGGGGAGTTCTTC | CASSLGTGEFF
TRBJ2-7 | TRBV7-2 | NA | NA | TGTGCCAGCAGCTTCGACCACTCCTACGAGCAGTACTTC | CASSFDHSYEQYF
TRBJ2-1 | TRBV24-1 | NA | NA | TGTGCCACCAGTGATTTTGGGGGAGCCTACAATGAGCAGTTCTTC | CATSDFGGAYNEQFF